The present T cell receptor (beta chain) was sequenced within a study of post-analysis software for immune sequencing data. General observations from the study: Strong co-clustering by F measure was seen for same-batch samples. TRBV5-6, TRBV5-1 and TRBV20-1 were among four to six TRBV segments more frequent in patients than controls.

This clonotype has only one observation. Antigen specificity is unknown. The CDR3 spans 16 residues. Trimming cost V 4 bases and J 5 bases; bases outside gene matches: 11. The germline V gene has CDR1 LNHNV and CDR2 YYDKDF (reference sequence). Libraries were made from TCR beta cDNA, and they carried unique molecular identifiers. TCRdb analysed the PCR reads with MiXCR anew, one entry per CDR3 protein. The sample lists roughly 580,000 distinct CDR3 sequences, 44% occurring once. The receptor's source is a girl between 10 and 17 years old with multiple sclerosis. This chain connects TRBV15 to TRBJ2-1; 7 positions agree with TRBD1. The sequenced material came from blood. The CDR3 bases are TGTGCCACCAGCACGGAAGGCAGGGGACAGAACAATGAGCAGTTCTTC. The encoded protein is CATSTEGRGQNNEQFF. Complete variable domain (other parts from reference TRBV15 and TRBJ2-1): DAMVIQNPRYQVTQFGKPVTLSCSQTLNHNVMYWYQQKSSQAPKLLFHYYDKDFNNEADTPDNFQSRRPNTSFCFLDIRSPGLGDTAMYLCATSTEGRGQNNEQFFGPGTRLTVL.